This T cell receptor (beta chain) was sequenced during a study of T-cell memory formation after mild COVID-19. One entry per CDR3 protein, called by TCRdb with MiXCR from the 5' RACE reads. The data hold 250,000 to 350,000 distinct CDR3 sequences, with roughly 19% observed a single time. V was cut by 5 bases and J by 8 bases, with 24 bases left in between. CDR1 is DFQATT, CDR2 SNEGSKA, per germline (reference sequence). CDR3 length equals 15 residues. This clonotype was counted only a few times. The sequence came from a man between 18 and 35 years old who had mild COVID-19 (a few samples of this study predate the infection). Cell type and time point are not known. The sequenced sample was PBMCs or a T cell subset sorted from them (not recorded which). This chain links TRBV20-1 with TRBJ1-2; weak D call: TRBD1 (6 bases). The CDR3 DNA sequence: TGCAGTGCTGGGGGCCGGGGCAGGGCCAAGGAGGGCTACACCTTC. Protein sequence: CSAGGRGRAKEGYTF.